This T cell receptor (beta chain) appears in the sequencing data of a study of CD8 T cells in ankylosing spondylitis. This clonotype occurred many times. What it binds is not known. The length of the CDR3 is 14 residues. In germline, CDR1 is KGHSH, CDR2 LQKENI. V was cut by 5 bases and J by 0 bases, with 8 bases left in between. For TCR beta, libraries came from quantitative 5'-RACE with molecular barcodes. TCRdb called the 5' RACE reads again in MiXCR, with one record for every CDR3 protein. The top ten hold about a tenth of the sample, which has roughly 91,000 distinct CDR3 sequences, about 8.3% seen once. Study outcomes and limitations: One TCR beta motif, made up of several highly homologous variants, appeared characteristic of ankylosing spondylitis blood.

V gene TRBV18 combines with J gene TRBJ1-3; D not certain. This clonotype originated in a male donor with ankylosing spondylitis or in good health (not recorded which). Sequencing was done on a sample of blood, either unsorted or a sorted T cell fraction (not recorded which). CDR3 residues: CASSIRGSGNTIYF. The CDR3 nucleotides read TGTGCCAGCTCAATTCGGGGCTCTGGAAACACCATATATTTT.